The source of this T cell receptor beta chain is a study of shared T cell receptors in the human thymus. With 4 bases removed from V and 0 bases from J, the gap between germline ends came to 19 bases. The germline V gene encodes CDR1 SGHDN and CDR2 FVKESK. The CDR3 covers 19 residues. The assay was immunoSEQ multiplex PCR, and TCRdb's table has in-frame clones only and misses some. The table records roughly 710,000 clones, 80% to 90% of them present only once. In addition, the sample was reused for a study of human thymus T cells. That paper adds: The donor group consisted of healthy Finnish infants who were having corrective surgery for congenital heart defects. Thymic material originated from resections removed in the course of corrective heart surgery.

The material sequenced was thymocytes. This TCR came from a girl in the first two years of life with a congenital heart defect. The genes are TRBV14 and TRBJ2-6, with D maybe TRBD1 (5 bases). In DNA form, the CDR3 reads TGTGCCAGCAGCCCAGCCCTCAGGGTACGAAGCTCTGGGGCCAACGTCCTGACTTTC. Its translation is CASSPALRVRSSGANVLTF. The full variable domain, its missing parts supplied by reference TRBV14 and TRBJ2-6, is EAGVTQFPSHSVIEKGQTVTLRCDPISGHDNLYWYRRVMGKEIKFLLHFVKESKQDESGMPNNRFLAERTGGTYSTLKVQPAELEDSGVYFCASSPALRVRSSGANVLTFGAGSRLTVL.